This section outlines one T cell receptor beta chain sequence together with its context. Its antigen remains unknown. The sample originates from a study of radiation and T cells in renal cell carcinoma. Study-wide results and caveats: In blood, top tumor clones expanded by 2 weeks, shrinking by 4.

The CDR3 loop spans 18 amino acids. Trimming took off 0 bases at V and 1 base at J, with 20 bases between the two ends. Germline V gene lookup returns CDR1 SGDLS and CDR2 YYNGEE. The time point is: blood 4 weeks post-SBRT, at nephrectomy. The treatment is: 15 Gy SBRT to primary tumor, nephrectomy 4 weeks later. Nephrectomy followed 15 Gy stereotactic body radiation by 4 weeks. Clear cell pathology was present in this patient's renal cell carcinoma. Only in-frame clones appear in the TCRdb table, and some are missing; sequencing was by immunoSEQ multiplex PCR. The sample lists around 180,000 clones, about 87% occurring once.

The sample was blood, taken from a patient whose treatment included radiotherapy and nephrectomy. The chain recombines TRBV9 with TRBJ2-7, with a tentative D call TRBD2 (5 bases). The receptor comes from a woman in her forties or fifties with renal cell carcinoma. This CDR3 is CASSVDLSGGGVSYEQYF. The CDR3 DNA reads as TGTGCCAGCAGCGTAGATCTCTCGGGTGGAGGTGTTTCCTACGAGCAGTACTTC. Complete variable domain (other parts from reference TRBV9 and TRBJ2-7): DSGVTQTPKHLITATGQRVTLRCSPRSGDLSVYWYQQSLDQGLQFLIQYYNGEERAKGNILERFSAQQFPDLHSELNLSSLELGDSALYFCASSVDLSGGGVSYEQYFGPGTRLTVT.